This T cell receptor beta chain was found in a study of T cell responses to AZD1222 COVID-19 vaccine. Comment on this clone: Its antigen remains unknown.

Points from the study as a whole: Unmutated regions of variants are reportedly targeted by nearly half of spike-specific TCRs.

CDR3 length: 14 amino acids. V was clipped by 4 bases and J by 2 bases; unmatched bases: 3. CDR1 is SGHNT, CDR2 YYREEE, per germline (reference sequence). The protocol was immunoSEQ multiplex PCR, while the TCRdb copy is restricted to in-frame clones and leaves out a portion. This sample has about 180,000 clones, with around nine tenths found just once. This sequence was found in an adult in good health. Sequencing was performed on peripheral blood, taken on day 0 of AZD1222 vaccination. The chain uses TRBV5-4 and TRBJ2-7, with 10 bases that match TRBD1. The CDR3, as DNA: TGTGCCAGCAGCCCCGGGACAGGGGCCTACGAGCAGTACTTC. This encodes CASSPGTGAYEQYF.